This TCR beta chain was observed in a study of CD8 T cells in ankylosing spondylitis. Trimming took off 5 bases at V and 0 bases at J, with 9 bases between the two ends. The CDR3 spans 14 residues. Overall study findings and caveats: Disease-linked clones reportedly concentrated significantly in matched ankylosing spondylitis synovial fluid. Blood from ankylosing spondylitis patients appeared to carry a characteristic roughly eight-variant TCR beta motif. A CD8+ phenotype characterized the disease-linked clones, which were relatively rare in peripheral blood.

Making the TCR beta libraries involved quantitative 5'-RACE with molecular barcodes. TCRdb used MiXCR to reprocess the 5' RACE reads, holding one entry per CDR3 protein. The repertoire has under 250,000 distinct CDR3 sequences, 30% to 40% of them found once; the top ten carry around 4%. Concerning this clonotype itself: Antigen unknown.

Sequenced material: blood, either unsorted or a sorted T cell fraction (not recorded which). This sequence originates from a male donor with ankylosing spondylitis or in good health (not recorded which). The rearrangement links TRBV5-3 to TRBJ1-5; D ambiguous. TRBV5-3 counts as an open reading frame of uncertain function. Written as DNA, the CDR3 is TGTGCCAGAAGTTCAGGACTTAGCAATCAGCCCCAGCATTTT. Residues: CARSSGLSNQPQHF.